The present entry profiles one T cell receptor (beta chain) with its context. What it binds is unknown. Primers: 60 Vbeta forward and 13 Jbeta reverse. TCRdb's table, derived via immunoSEQ multiplex PCR, lists solely in-frame clones and lacks some. The data contain some 99,000 clones, roughly two thirds of them singletons. The entry originates in a study of cytomegalovirus exposure and HLA in healthy donors. Study-wide background: An earlier analysis identified 120 million or so unique TCR beta sequences in about 190 million T cells.

Broader study findings: The classifier reportedly diagnosed cytomegalovirus status with high specificity and sensitivity. V- and J-gene trimming in TCR beta was tied to a missense DCLRE1C variant by an analysis performed later. Reportedly, a later analysis found an Asian-associated ancestry cluster had fewer N-insertions than the approximately 670-donor mean.

V was cut by 0 bases and J by 4 bases, with 13 bases left in between. Germline CDR1 is SGDLS and CDR2 is YYNGEE. The CDR3 sequence is 15 residues long. The TCR sequence derives from a man in his forties or fifties in good health and CMV-seronegative. The chain carries TRBV9 and TRBJ1-2, with D possibly being TRBD1 (5 bases). Sequences were obtained from PBMCs. CDR3 sequence reads: CASSVDQGGGYGYTF. CDR3 in DNA: TGTGCCAGCAGCGTAGATCAGGGTGGTGGCTATGGCTACACCTTC.